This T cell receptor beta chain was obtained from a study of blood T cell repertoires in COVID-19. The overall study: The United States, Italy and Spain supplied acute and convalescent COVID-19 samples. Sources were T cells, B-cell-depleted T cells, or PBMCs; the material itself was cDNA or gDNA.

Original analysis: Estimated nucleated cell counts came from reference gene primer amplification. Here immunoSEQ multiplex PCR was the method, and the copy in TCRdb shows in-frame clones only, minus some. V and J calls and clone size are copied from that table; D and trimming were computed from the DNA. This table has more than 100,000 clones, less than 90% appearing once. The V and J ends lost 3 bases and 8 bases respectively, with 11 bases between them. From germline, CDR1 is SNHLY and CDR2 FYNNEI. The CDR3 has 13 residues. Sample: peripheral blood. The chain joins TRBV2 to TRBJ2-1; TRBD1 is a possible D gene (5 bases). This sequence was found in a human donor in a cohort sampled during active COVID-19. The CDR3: CASSDLIRDEQFF. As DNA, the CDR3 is TGTGCCAGCAGTGACCTTATCAGGGATGAGCAGTTCTTC.